The clone carrying this T cell receptor (beta chain) was observed at least ten times. As yet, its antigen is unknown. About 10 ml of fresh peripheral blood supplied the PBMCs. These data come from a study of T cells in Graves' hyperthyroidism and ophthalmopathy. Study information: Peripheral blood samples were taken at initial diagnosis, prior to any treatment. Whole-study findings and limits: Onset of ophthalmopathy came a median approximately 6.9 months after the model predicted it. Stable hyperthyroidism and ophthalmopathy were separated using 13 V-J signatures.

Regions amplified from RNA transcripts were the TCR beta CDR3 regions. A set of HTBI primers served as the primers for a first-round RT-PCR of the TCR CDR3. One entry per CDR3 protein results from TCRdb running MiXCR on the multiplex PCR reads. Of hundreds of thousands of distinct CDR3 sequences listed, just under 20% are singletons. Specimen: blood. This receptor was obtained from a man aged 35 to 55 with Graves' ophthalmopathy.

The CDR3 reads CASSLLDNEQFF. Written as DNA, the CDR3 is TGTGCCAGCAGCTTACTGGACAATGAGCAGTTCTTC. The chain joins TRBV11-2 to TRBJ2-1; no clear D. CDR3 length equals 12 residues. V lost 2 bases and J lost 5, with 4 bases in between. CDR1 is SGHAT, CDR2 FQNNGV, per germline.